These 9 T cell receptor beta chains were sequenced from one sample in a study of beta chain features in type 1 diabetes. cDNA synthesis used the whole RNA isolate, giving expressed TCRB sequences. TCRdb's copy holds only in-frame clones and misses some; the assay was immunoSEQ multiplex PCR. This sample yields roughly 130,000 clones, of which 9.2% are seen a single time; about 0.66% belongs to the top ten. The sequenced material came from central memory CD4+ T cells from blood. The receptors originated from a man between 18 and 35 years old in good health.

This clone has just a few counts. The chain has TRBV18 and TRBJ2-1; 8 bases fit TRBD2. The CDR3 covers 16 residues. The V gene end was trimmed by 0 bases and the J gene end by 3 bases; junction bases not matched to a gene: 4. Per the germline V gene, CDR1 is KGHSH and CDR2 is LQKENI. The CDR3 loop is CASSPPAGGFYNEQFF. CDR3 coding DNA: TGTGCCAGCTCACCACCGGCGGGGGGCTTCTACAATGAGCAGTTCTTC.

V gene TRBV7-2 combines with J gene TRBJ1-3; TRBD1 aligns across 8 bases. This CDR3 has 15 residues. The junction had 5 bases not matched to a gene; V was cut back by 5 bases and J by 2 bases. Germline V gives CDR1 SGHTA, CDR2 FQGNSA. Here the CDR3 DNA reads TGTGCCAGCAGCGCCGCAGGGGGCGCTGGAAACACCATATATTTT. This encodes CASSAAGGAGNTIYF.

The table lists this clone with a few counts. The chain joins TRBV7-9 to TRBJ2-5; 13 nucleotides agree with TRBD2. The trim removed 6 bases at V and 5 bases at J, leaving 6 bases unmatched. The V gene's germline CDR1 is SEHNR and CDR2 FQNEAQ (reference sequence). CDR3 length equals 15 residues. As DNA, the CDR3 is TGTGCCAGCAGATTCGGGACTAGCGGGGCGGAGACCCAGTACTTC. Its translation: CASRFGTSGAETQYF.

V and J are TRBV6-5 and TRBJ2-7; tentatively, D is TRBD1 (6 bases). CDR3 size: 15 residues. Looked up from germline, CDR1 is MNHEY and CDR2 is SVGAGI. Trimming removed 4 bases from V and 4 bases from J, with 17 bases in between. The CDR3 nucleotides are TGTGCCAGCAGTTCGCCACGCCTTACAGGGTACGAGCAGTACTTC. Translation: CASSSPRLTGYEQYF.

In this sample, this clone turned up a few times. The chain couples TRBV2 to TRBJ2-1; possible D gene TRBD2, 5 bases. This CDR3 contains 13 residues. V lost 7 bases, J lost 10 bases, and 17 bases lay in between. Germline CDR1 SNHLY, CDR2 FYNNEI. Written as DNA, the CDR3 is TGTGCCAGCACCCAAACGGGAAGTGGCGAGCAGTTCTTC. Amino acid sequence: CASTQTGSGEQFF.

This chain joins TRBV21-1 and TRBJ1-6. TRBV21-1 is termed a pseudogene. This CDR3 contains 13 residues. CDR3 nucleotides: TGTGCCAGCAGCAAATTCGCGGGTATGACCCTCCACTTT. Its translation: CASSKFAGMTLHF.

This clone was detected only a few times. The chain joins TRBV5-6 to TRBJ2-5, with 9 nucleotides matching TRBD1. The V segment lost 1 base and the J segment 3 bases; nucleotides outside the gene matches: 4. CDR3 size: 15 residues. Germline V lookup: CDR1 SGHDT, CDR2 YYEEEE. Here the CDR3 DNA reads TGTGCCAGCAGCTTGACAGGGGGCGGGGAAGAGACCCAGTACTTC. As protein: CASSLTGGGEETQYF. Using reference TRBV5-6 and TRBJ2-5 for the parts outside the CDR3, the full variable domain is DAGVTQSPTHLIKTRGQQVTLRCSPKSGHDTVSWYQQALGQGPQFIFQYYEEEERQRGNFPDRFSGHQFPNYSSELNVNALLLGDSALYLCASSLTGGGEETQYFGPGTRLLVL.

A note on this clone: Other DNA variants within this sample encode the same CDR3. V and J are TRBV27 and TRBJ2-5, with 7 bases identical to TRBD1. Germline-derived CDR1 and CDR2 are MNHEY and SMNVEV (reference sequence). CDR3 length: 12 amino acids. The V and J ends lost 6 bases and 4 bases, in that order; junction bases with no gene match: 2. For the CDR3, the DNA is TGTGCCAGCAGCAGACAGGGAGAGACCCAGTACTTC. Translating gives CASSRQGETQYF.

The V and J genes are TRBV2 and TRBJ2-7, with D possibly being TRBD2 (6 bases). Germline V lookup: CDR1 SNHLY, CDR2 FYNNEI. There are 14 residues in the CDR3. Trimming left V 5 bases short and J 4 bases short, with 15 bases between. The CDR3, as DNA: TGTGCCAGCAGTCCGGGACTCCCTATGTACGAGCAGTACTTC. It specifies CASSPGLPMYEQYF.